The following is a T cell receptor (beta chain) sequence with its context. There is no known antigen for this receptor. Per-nucleotide qualities are absent, and no much larger clonotype sits a single base away. This sample was taken from a study of blood T cell repertoires in COVID-19 (dated by TCRdb to 2020 to 2022). Turning to the overall study: Collaborator samples came from the United States, Italy and Spain and covered acute and convalescent phases of COVID-19. Subjects who had been exposed to COVID-19, were actively infected with it, or had recovered from it provided the deeply sampled blood TCRbeta repertoires that made up the dataset. The repertoires were made available in a free public database intended to serve as a resource for research on the immune response to SARS-CoV-2. The prospective study material was composed of cDNA or gDNA derived from T cells, B-cell-depleted T cells, or PBMCs. HLA class I and class II types, where available, came from metadata supplied by the sample provider rather than from assay-based typing. Nearly every sample came with metadata listing a de-identified subject ID, COVID-19 status, age in years and sex. The samples were drawn from the first 160 participants of the ongoing ImmuneRACE study and from some 1,300 subjects provided by 6 global collaborators.

The immunoSEQ Assay, a bias-controlled multiplex PCR, was used to amplify TCRbeta CDR3 regions from genomic DNA. From the authors' description of their analysis: Within the assay, amplification of reference gene primers was used to estimate how many nucleated cells each sample contained. To quantify the absolute abundance of each unique TCRbeta CDR3 rearrangement, sequence reads were collapsed and filtered. For each sample, productive Simpson clonality was calculated as the square root of Simpson's diversity index across productive rearrangements. Not all clones reach the TCRdb copy of this immuneACCESS table, which keeps in-frame sequences only. Checked studies attribute under half of the gap to unresolved V genes and leave the rest unexplained. D and trimming were read from the DNA, whereas the V and J calls and clone size are those reported in that table. The sample profile shows 250,000 to 350,000 clones; around 89% of them were found once. Roughly an eighth of the sample is in the top ten clones.

What the authors observed across the whole study: The quantity of clinical and demographic metadata differed by source and by participant and was supplied without curation.

Here V drops 2 bases and J drops 4 bases, and the junction holds 9 bases not matched to any gene. Taken from cysteine to phenylalanine, the CDR3 has 17 residues. The entry retains the CDR3 DNA only, 51 bases that are in frame from base 1. Sequences SEHNR (CDR1) and FQNEAQ (CDR2) are obtained from the germline V gene (reference sequence). The collaborating institutions used their own protocols to collect whole blood in K2EDTA tubes. For TCRbeta analysis, collaborator samples were shipped as frozen whole blood, as isolated PBMCs, or as DNA extracted from either sample type. The source material was peripheral blood. Recombination connected TRBV7-9 to TRBJ2-4; TRBD1 fits 9 bases in the junction. The receptor comes from a woman aged 55-70 years with acute or convalescent COVID-19. For the CDR3, the sequence is CASSLSGQGLVKNIQYF. The DNA sequence is as follows: TGTGCCAGCAGCTTATCTGGACAGGGGCTGGTGAAAAACATTCAGTACTTC.